The rows below give T cell receptor beta chains drawn from one sample of a study of lymphopenia after photon versus proton radiotherapy. Sequenced by immunoSEQ multiplex PCR; TCRdb stores in-frame clones only, minus some. The repertoire has tens of thousands of clones, roughly 80% of them found once; the top ten carry around 2.1%. The material sequenced was peripheral blood, taken from a patient treated with proton-based radiotherapy. The source is a man in his 60s with pancreatic cancer. The CDR3 runs from the conserved cysteine through the conserved F or W. A D gene is named only where the DNA matches it firmly. Some rows have no size entry. The others give once, few or many, or a class for an expanded clone.

>.|TRBJ2-7|TRBV19|TRBD1
CATMGQGSYEQYF
TGTGCCACCATGGGACAGGGGAGCTACGAGCAGTACTTC
>.|TRBJ2-7|TRBV7-9|.
CASSLEAGEQYF
TGTGCCAGCAGCTTAGAGGCTGGCGAGCAGTACTTC
>few|TRBJ2-7|TRBV7-8|.
CASSLVKEYEQYF
TGTGCCAGCAGCTTAGTCAAAGAGTACGAGCAGTACTTC
>once|TRBJ2-3|TRBV2|.
CASSQYEADTQYF
TGTGCCAGCAGCCAATACGAGGCAGATACGCAGTATTTT
>few|TRBJ2-7|TRBV11-1|.
CASSLTGTYEQYF
TGTGCCAGCAGCTTGACAGGTACCTACGAGCAGTACTTC
>.|TRBJ1-1|TRBV4-1|TRBD1
CASSQDFLGRGRTEAFF
TGCGCCAGCAGCCAAGATTTTCTTGGCAGGGGGAGGACTGAAGCTTTCTTT
>.|TRBJ2-1|TRBV7-2|.
CASSFTRNEQFF
TGTGCCAGCAGCTTCACGAGGAATGAGCAGTTCTTC
>.|TRBJ1-5|TRBV6-5|TRBD1
CASSSTGTNQPQHF
TGTGCCAGCAGTTCGACAGGGACCAATCAGCCCCAGCATTTT
>once|TRBJ2-7|TRBV27|TRBD1
CASSHRGYEQYF
TGTGCCAGCAGTCACAGGGGCTACGAGCAGTACTTC
>.|TRBJ1-4|TRBV4-3|TRBD1
CASSQDGRDRATNEKLFF
TGCGCCAGCAGCCAAGATGGCAGGGACAGAGCAACTAATGAAAAACTGTTTTTT
>.|TRBJ2-7|TRBV11-1|.
CASSPAGNEQYF
TGTGCCAGCAGCCCGGCAGGGAACGAGCAGTACTTC
>.|TRBJ2-1|TRBV10-3|.
CAISESGSSYNEQFF
TGTGCCATCAGTGAGTCTGGTAGCTCCTACAATGAGCAGTTCTTC
>.|TRBJ1-2|TRBV11-3|TRBD1
CASSGPGQGNGRSTF
TGTGCCAGCAGCGGGCCGGGACAGGGGAACGGCCGAAGCACCTTC
>.|TRBJ1-5|TRBV7-2|TRBD1
CASSSRQGRQPQHF
TGTGCCAGCAGCTCCCGACAGGGGAGACAGCCCCAGCATTTT
>.|TRBJ1-1|TRBV9|TRBD1
CASSSGQGMNTEAFF
TGTGCCAGCAGCTCGGGACAGGGAATGAACACTGAAGCTTTCTTT
>.|TRBJ1-2|TRBV28|.
CASTGGGGDYGYTF
TGTGCCAGCACCGGGGGAGGAGGGGACTATGGCTACACCTTC
>.|TRBJ2-7|TRBV11-2|TRBD2
CASSPGLAGEQYF
TGTGCCAGCAGCCCGGGACTAGCGGGCGAGCAGTACTTC
>.|TRBJ2-4|TRBV28|TRBD1
CASSPGQGSVKGAKNIQYF
TGTGCCAGCAGTCCGGGACAGGGGTCCGTTAAGGGGGCCAAAAACATTCAGTACTTC
>.|TRBJ2-3|TRBV7-9|.
CASSSRATDTQYF
TGTGCCAGCAGCTCAAGGGCCACAGATACGCAGTATTTT
>.|TRBJ2-5|TRBV21-1|.
CASKGHEFQETQYF
TGTGCCAGCAAGGGTCATGAGTTTCAAGAGACCCAGTACTTC
>.|TRBJ2-1|TRBV27|TRBD1
CAWDSSYNEQFF
TGTGCGTGGGACAGCTCCTACAATGAGCAGTTCTTC
>once|TRBJ2-1|TRBV7-8|.
CASSPPVGLQFF
TGTGCCAGCAGCCCGCCGGTTGGGCTACAGTTCTTC
>.|TRBJ2-4|TRBV29-1|TRBD2
CSVAPTSGELAKNIQYF
TGCAGCGTTGCCCCGACTAGCGGGGAGCTAGCCAAAAACATTCAGTACTTC
>once|TRBJ2-3|TRBV18|TRBD2
CASSPLAGGFIDTQYF
TGTGCCAGCTCACCCCTAGCGGGAGGTTTTATAGATACGCAGTATTTT
>.|TRBJ1-5|TRBV30|.
CAWNGRGGQPQHF
TGTGCCTGGAATGGCAGGGGAGGGCAGCCCCAGCATTTT
>few|TRBJ2-5|TRBV7-6|.
CASSLPFGSQYF
TGTGCCAGCAGCTTACCATTTGGGTCCCAGTACTTC
>.|TRBJ2-3|TRBV19|.
CASSISEGSTDTQYF
TGTGCCAGTAGTATATCGGAGGGTAGCACAGATACGCAGTATTTT
>.|TRBJ2-7|TRBV5-5|TRBD2
CASSWGLATTYEQYF
TGTGCCAGCAGCTGGGGACTAGCGACGACCTACGAGCAGTACTTC
>.|TRBJ2-2|TRBV9|.
CASSVSTGELFF
TGTGCCAGCAGCGTCAGCACCGGGGAGCTGTTTTTT
>.|TRBJ1-1|TRBV5-1|TRBD1
CASTNVGQGGVGTEAFF
TGCGCCAGCACAAACGTCGGCCAAGGGGGCGTGGGCACTGAAGCTTTCTTT
>.|TRBJ1-2|TRBV19|.
CASTRAGRATPYGYTF
TGTGCCAGTACTAGGGCGGGCCGTGCGACCCCTTATGGCTACACCTTC
>.|TRBJ2-1|TRBV7-3|TRBD2
CASSLRGRDEQFF
TGTGCCAGCAGCTTAAGAGGGAGGGATGAGCAGTTCTTC
>once|TRBJ1-2|TRBV28|TRBD1
CASSTGTASNYGYTF
TGTGCCAGCAGTACCGGGACAGCTTCGAACTATGGCTACACCTTC
>.|TRBJ2-7|TRBV28|TRBD2
CASSTTGTSRYEQYF
TGTGCCAGCAGTACAACCGGGACTAGCCGATACGAGCAGTACTTC
>.|TRBJ1-1|TRBV7-9|TRBD1
CASSRTGKVNTEAFF
TGTGCCAGCAGCCGGACAGGAAAAGTGAACACTGAAGCTTTCTTT
>.|TRBJ2-2|TRBV5-4|.
CASSASGASWAGELFF
TGTGCCAGCAGCGCGTCCGGGGCTAGTTGGGCCGGGGAGCTGTTTTTT
>.|TRBJ1-5|TRBV28|.
CASSPGFGSNQPQHF
TGTGCCAGCAGCCCAGGGTTTGGGAGCAATCAGCCCCAGCATTTT
>.|TRBJ2-7|TRBV28|.
CASSSPRRTGSEQYF
TGTGCCAGCAGTTCCCCCCGGAGGACGGGCTCCGAGCAGTACTTC
>.|TRBJ2-1|TRBV7-3|TRBD2
CASSDPGLAGDNEQFF
TGTGCCAGCAGCGACCCGGGACTAGCGGGCGACAATGAGCAGTTCTTC
>.|TRBJ1-4|TRBV6-1|TRBD1
CASSGQGSLGKLFF
TGTGCCAGCAGTGGACAGGGGAGTCTTGGAAAACTGTTTTTT
>few|TRBJ1-2|TRBV7-2|.
CASSLQHTDNGYTF
TGTGCCAGCAGCTTACAACACACGGATAATGGCTACACCTTC
>.|TRBJ2-7|TRBV6-6|TRBD2
CASSNLAGSGEQYF
TGTGCCAGCAGCAACCTAGCGGGGTCTGGAGAGCAGTACTTC
>.|TRBJ2-1|TRBV5-6|.
CASSRSTGSSYNEQFF
TGTGCCAGCAGCCGAAGCACGGGGAGCTCCTACAATGAGCAGTTCTTC
>.|TRBJ1-1|TRBV7-3|TRBD1
CASSLRDRGEAFF
TGTGCCAGCAGCCTGCGGGACAGGGGGGAAGCTTTCTTT
>.|TRBJ2-1|TRBV5-6|TRBD2
CASSLGLAGASYNEQFF
TGTGCCAGCAGCTTGGGACTAGCGGGAGCCTCCTACAATGAGCAGTTCTTC
>once|TRBJ2-4|TRBV6-1|.
CASSDRGRENIQYF
TGTGCCAGCAGTGACCGGGGGCGGGAAAACATTCAGTACTTC
>.|TRBJ2-5|TRBV2|.
CASSEQETQYF
TGTGCCAGCAGTGAACAAGAGACCCAGTACTTC
>few|TRBJ2-7|TRBV15|.
CATSRDVAGHSYEQYF
TGTGCCACCAGCAGAGACGTGGCGGGACACTCCTACGAGCAGTACTTC
>.|TRBJ1-1|TRBV30|TRBD1
CAWDGQGLTEAFF
TGTGCCTGGGACGGACAGGGTTTGACTGAAGCTTTCTTT
>few|TRBJ2-5|TRBV5-1|.
CASSFGEAQGETQYF
TGCGCCAGCAGCTTTGGTGAAGCCCAAGGAGAGACCCAGTACTTC
>.|TRBJ2-3|TRBV27|TRBD2
CASSLFFSGRSGENTQYF
TGTGCCAGCAGTTTATTCTTCAGCGGGAGGTCTGGTGAGAATACGCAGTATTTT
>.|TRBJ1-1|TRBV28|.
CASSEQRLNTEAFF
TGTGCCAGCAGCGAACAGCGTCTAAACACTGAAGCTTTCTTT
>few|TRBJ1-1|TRBV5-1|TRBD1
CASSSAGTANTEAFF
TGCGCCAGCAGCTCCGCAGGGACAGCGAACACTGAAGCTTTCTTT
>.|TRBJ2-4|TRBV13|.
CASSLERGLLAKNIQYF
TGTGCCAGCAGCTTAGAACGGGGATTGCTAGCCAAAAACATTCAGTACTTC
>.|TRBJ2-1|TRBV7-6|.
CASSLGGTGEQFF
TGTGCCAGCAGCTTAGGGGGGACCGGTGAGCAGTTCTTC
>.|TRBJ2-7|TRBV7-2|.
CASSLDQGFEQYF
TGTGCCAGCAGCTTAGACCAGGGATTCGAGCAGTACTTC
>.|TRBJ2-6|TRBV6-5|.
CASSPYSGANVLTF
TGTGCCAGCAGTCCCTACTCTGGGGCCAACGTCCTGACTTTC
>.|TRBJ2-3|TRBV28|.
CASSSWTGPDTQYF
TGTGCCAGCAGTTCCTGGACGGGCCCAGATACGCAGTATTTT
>few|TRBJ2-3|TRBV28|TRBD2
CASSLVLAGGTQYF
TGTGCCAGCAGTTTAGTGCTAGCGGGAGGTACGCAGTATTTT